These 26 T cell receptor beta chains were sequenced from one sample in a study of a mutant IDH1 vaccine in newly diagnosed glioma. Their target antigens are unknown. Time point defined: week 35, safety follow-up. In the vaccine, a single dose held 300 ug of the mutant IDH1 20-mer peptide, along with topical imiquimod. Some clones are missing from TCRdb's copy, which holds only in-frame ones; the method was immunoSEQ multiplex PCR. This table holds tens of thousands of clones, around 84% found once. Sequences were derived from PBMCs, sampled from a glioma patient whose treatment included an IDH1 peptide vaccine. The receptors here all came from a man aged 25 to 40 with glioma.

The rearrangement joins TRBV29-1 to TRBJ2-2, with D perhaps matching TRBD2 (6 bases). The CDR3 spans 16 residues. Germline V lookup: CDR1 SQVTM, CDR2 ANQGSEA. The V end was cut by 5 bases, the J end by 0 bases, with 16 bases between. The CDR3 DNA is TGCAGCGTTTCTGGAGGGGTAACCTCGAACACCGGGGAGCTGTTTTTT. It specifies CSVSGGVTSNTGELFF.

This clone has a single count. The chain has TRBV5-1 and TRBJ2-1; 7 bases match TRBD2. The CDR3 has 14 amino acids. The J segment lost 10 bases and the V segment lost 0 bases, leaving 7 bases of the junction unmatched. Germline CDR1 is SGHRS and CDR2 is YFSETQ. The CDR3 here is CASSLGAGVLEQFF. The CDR3 nucleotides are TGCGCCAGCAGCTTGGGGGCGGGGGTCCTCGAGCAGTTCTTC.

This chain links TRBV5-1 with TRBJ2-5; D tentatively reads TRBD1 or TRBD2 (5 bases each). Trimming took off 3 bases at V and 2 bases at J, with 14 bases between the two ends. CDR3 length equals 15 residues. CDR1 is SGHRS, CDR2 YFSETQ, per germline. The DNA for the CDR3 is TGCGCCAGCAGCTCTTTCGGGACGGATCAAGAGACCCAGTACTTC. This codes for CASSSFGTDQETQYF.

The chain combines TRBV7-9 with TRBJ2-7; weak D call: TRBD1 (5 bases). With 1 base removed from V and 3 bases from J, the gap between germline ends came to 13 bases. The CDR3 totals 15 residues. The germline V gene has CDR1 SEHNR and CDR2 FQNEAQ (reference sequence). The CDR3 loop is CASSLDRGSNYEQYF. CDR3 nucleotides: TGTGCCAGCAGCTTAGATAGGGGATCTAACTACGAGCAGTACTTC.

This chain joins TRBV6-6 and TRBJ1-2, with D unclear. CDR3 length: 13 residues. V lost 2 bases to trimming and J lost 3 bases, with 7 bases between them. CDR1 MNHNY and CDR2 SVGAGI come from the germline V gene (reference sequence). CDR3 sequence (DNA): TGTGCCAGCAGTTACCGCACTTACTATGGCTACACCTTC. Encoded protein: CASSYRTYYGYTF.

The chain joins TRBV4-1 to TRBJ1-2; D is possibly TRBD1 (5 bases). The germline CDR1 and CDR2 sequences are MGHRA and YSYEKL. V gave up 2 bases and J gave up 8 bases, with 15 bases separating them. CDR3 length: 14 amino acids. DNA of the CDR3: TGCGCCAGCAGCCAACCGGGGCAGGGCGGCGGCTACACCTTC. It codes for CASSQPGQGGGYTF.

The chain is built from TRBV29-1 and TRBJ2-3; D uncertain. Between the trimmed V and J ends, which lost 5 bases and 2 bases, there was a span of 17 bases. Germline V gene sequence: CDR1 SQVTM, CDR2 ANQGSEA. The CDR3 spans 15 residues. In DNA, the CDR3 is TGCAGCGTTCGTTCGTCCTCAGCAAACACAGATACGCAGTATTTT. Translating gives CSVRSSSANTDTQYF.

CDR3 protein: CASSDPWDGELFF. In nucleotides, the CDR3 is TGTGCCAGCAGTGACCCATGGGACGGGGAGCTGTTTTTT. This chain joins TRBV27 and TRBJ2-2, with unresolved D. Germline V gene data show CDR1 as MNHEY and CDR2 as SMNVEV (reference sequence). Trimming took off 5 bases at V and 7 bases at J, with 11 bases between the two ends. The CDR3 is 13 amino acids.

The rearrangement uses TRBV4-1 and TRBJ1-1; weak D call: TRBD1 (6 bases). In germline, CDR1 is MGHRA, CDR2 YSYEKL. The CDR3 runs to 16 residues. The ends were cut back, 1 base at V and 6 bases at J, with 18 bases in the middle. As DNA, the CDR3 is TGCGCCAGCAGCCAAGCGGGGGGCAAAGTTGTCGCTGAAGCTTTCTTT. Protein product: CASSQAGGKVVAEAFF.

The rearrangement joins TRBV2 to TRBJ2-1; 8 nucleotides align to TRBD1. The germline CDR1 and CDR2 sequences are SNHLY and FYNNEI. With V trimmed by 1 base and J by 3 bases, 5 bases remained unmatched. The CDR3 length is 16 residues. DNA of the CDR3: TGTGCCAGCAGTGAAGAGACAGGGGTTATCTACAATGAGCAGTTCTTC. Translating it yields CASSEETGVIYNEQFF.

The chain uses TRBV7-8 and TRBJ1-5; weak D call: TRBD1 (5 bases). Trimming removed 5 bases at V and 0 bases at J, with 14 bases between. CDR3 length equals 16 residues. Germline V gene data show CDR1 as SGHVS and CDR2 as FQNEAQ. The CDR3 protein is CASSLSTVYSNQPQHF. CDR3 sequence (DNA): TGTGCCAGCAGCCTTTCGACAGTTTATAGCAATCAGCCCCAGCATTTT.

V and J are TRBV19 and TRBJ2-5, with D maybe TRBD2 (7 bases). Trimming cost V 6 bases and J 7 bases, with 12 bases left between them. Germline V gene sequence: CDR1 LNHDA, CDR2 SQIVND (reference sequence). The CDR3 has 12 amino acids. DNA of the CDR3: TGTGCCAGTAGCGGGGGGCCTGGGACCCAGTACTTC. Translated, it gives CASSGGPGTQYF.

This sequence joins TRBV7-9 and TRBJ2-5; TRBD2 agrees at 12 bases. Trimming took 1 base from V and 1 from J; bases not matched to a gene: 4. Germline-derived CDR1 and CDR2 are SEHNR and FQNEAQ (reference sequence). The CDR3 extends over 17 amino acids. The CDR3 bases are TGTGCCAGCAGCTTAGAGGAACTAGCGGGGGGCCAAGAGACCCAGTACTTC. Protein sequence: CASSLEELAGGQETQYF.

CDR3 DNA sequence: TGCGCCAGCAGTCCCGGGACAGGGAACACTGAAGCTTTCTTT. Its translation: CASSPGTGNTEAFF. This chain connects TRBV10-1 to TRBJ1-1; 8 bases align to TRBD1. V lost 5 bases to trimming and J lost 1 base; unmatched junction nucleotides: 3. The CDR3 covers 14 residues. Germline V CDR1 and CDR2: WNHNN, SYGVQD (reference sequence).

In this sample, this clone turned up a few times. This chain joins TRBV18 and TRBJ1-1; 10 bases are a match to TRBD1. The V gene's germline CDR1 is KGHSH and CDR2 LQKENI. The CDR3 runs 15 residues. J gave up 5 bases and V 3 bases, and 6 bases lay outside the gene matches. In DNA form, the CDR3 reads TGTGCCAGCTCACCCCTCGGACAGGGGGAGACTGAAGCTTTCTTT. It translates to CASSPLGQGETEAFF.

The chain employs TRBV6-5 and TRBJ1-6; D is uncertain. This CDR3 comprises 14 residues. Trimming shortened V by 6 bases and J by 4 bases, and 10 bases separated the two germline ends. Looked up from germline, CDR1 is MNHEY and CDR2 is SVGAGI. In nucleotides, the CDR3 is TGTGCCAGCAGCCTTCAGTCTTATAATTCACCCCTCCACTTT. It codes for CASSLQSYNSPLHF.

This sequence joins TRBV5-5 and TRBJ1-1, with D unresolved. CDR3 length equals 15 residues. Trimming pared 0 bases from V and 3 bases from J, leaving 12 bases between. CDR1 and CDR2 (germline): SGHKS, YYEKEE (reference sequence). The DNA of the CDR3 is TGTGCCAGCAGCTTGGAGCGGTTCGGGGACACTGAAGCTTTCTTT. This translates into CASSLERFGDTEAFF.

The J gene is TRBJ1-6, the V gene TRBV2; D ambiguous. Trimming removed 0 bases from V and 0 bases from J, with 15 bases in between. This CDR3 is 19 amino acids long. The germline V gene has CDR1 SNHLY and CDR2 FYNNEI. The CDR3 nucleotides read TGTGCCAGCAGTGAAGCGCTTTGGGCGGACCTCTCCTATAATTCACCCCTCCACTTT. Protein sequence: CASSEALWADLSYNSPLHF. Complete variable domain (other parts from reference TRBV2 and TRBJ1-6): EPEVTQTPSHQVTQMGQEVILRCVPISNHLYFYWYRQILGQKVEFLVSFYNNEISEKSEIFDDQFSVERPDGSNFTLKIRSTKLEDSAMYFCASSEALWADLSYNSPLHFGNGTRLTVT.

The chain employs TRBV19 and TRBJ2-3; D is unresolved. CDR3 length: 14 residues. CDR1 LNHDA and CDR2 SQIVND come from the germline V gene (reference sequence). Trimming removed 5 bases at V and 2 bases at J, with 11 bases between. This chain's CDR3 is CASSVFHTTDTQYF. The CDR3 DNA sequence: TGTGCCAGTAGTGTGTTCCACACCACAGATACGCAGTATTTT. The variable domain in full, completed from reference TRBV19 and TRBJ2-3, reads DGGITQSPKYLFRKEGQNVTLSCEQNLNHDAMYWYRQDPGQGLRLIYYSQIVNDFQKGDIAEGYSVSREKKESFPLTVTSAQKNPTAFYLCASSVFHTTDTQYFGPGTRLTVL.

The V gene is TRBV6-5, the J gene TRBJ1-2; D unclear. V lost 2 bases and J 0 bases, leaving 7 bases between the germline ends. CDR3 length: 14 amino acids. The V gene's germline CDR1 is MNHEY and CDR2 SVGAGI. CDR3 protein: CASSYGSPNYGYTF. CDR3 bases: TGTGCCAGCAGTTACGGAAGCCCTAACTATGGCTACACCTTC.

The CDR3 region has the DNA TGTGCCAGCTCCCGGGGACTAGCGGCGAACACCGGGGAGCTGTTTTTT. Residues: CASSRGLAANTGELFF. V usage is TRBV18 and J usage is TRBJ2-2, with TRBD2 matching over 11 bases. Germline CDR1 and CDR2: KGHSH and LQKENI. This CDR3 region has 16 residues. The ends lost 6 bases at V and 0 bases at J; junction bases unmatched: 3. Based on the CDR3 plus reference TRBV18 and TRBJ2-2, the full variable domain is NAGVMQNPRHLVRRRGQEARLRCSPMKGHSHVYWYRQLPEEGLKFMVYLQKENIIDESGMPKERFSAEFPKEGPSILRIQQVVRGDSAAYFCASSRGLAANTGELFFGEGSRLTVL.

The chain carries TRBV10-2 and TRBJ2-1; TRBD2 matches at 11 bases. CDR1 and CDR2 from the germline V gene are WSHSY and SAAADI. Losses at the gene ends were 6 bases for V and 7 bases for J; bases not matched to a gene: 8. CDR3 length: 15 amino acids. In nucleotides, the CDR3 is TGCGCCAGCAGAAATCTAGCGGGGGGCACGAATGAGCAGTTCTTC. It specifies CASRNLAGGTNEQFF.

This rearrangement joins TRBV7-2 to TRBJ1-2; 9 bases agree with TRBD1. V was clipped by 4 bases and J by 3 bases; unmatched bases: 9. This CDR3 is built from 16 residues. Germline V gene sequence: CDR1 SGHTA, CDR2 FQGNSA. CDR3 loop: CASSSGTGRLHYGYTF. The CDR3 nucleotides are TGTGCCAGCAGCTCCGGGACAGGGAGGTTACACTATGGCTACACCTTC.

The genes are TRBV7-9 and TRBJ1-1, with 9 bases matching TRBD1. The ends lost 6 bases at V and 4 bases at J; junction bases unmatched: 6. The CDR3 covers 14 residues. In germline, CDR1 is SEHNR, CDR2 FQNEAQ (reference sequence). The CDR3 loop reads CASRGGQGITEAFF. For the CDR3, the DNA is TGTGCCAGCAGGGGGGGACAGGGCATCACTGAAGCTTTCTTT.

The chain is built from TRBV27 and TRBJ2-7, with TRBD1 identical over 8 bases. Trimming took 3 bases from V and 1 from J; bases not matched to a gene: 5. Germline V gene data show CDR1 as MNHEY and CDR2 as SMNVEV (reference sequence). The CDR3 is made up of 15 amino acids. CDR3 residues: CASSLWTGLSYEQYF. In nucleotides, the CDR3 is TGTGCCAGCAGTTTGTGGACAGGGTTGTCCTACGAGCAGTACTTC.

This clone was seen a few times. The J gene is TRBJ2-1, the V gene TRBV5-8, with 7 bases fitting TRBD2. The CDR3 runs to 16 residues. Germline loops: CDR1 SGHTS, CDR2 YDEGEE. J was trimmed by 2 bases and V by 1 base; bases with no gene match: 6. This CDR3 reads CASSLSGTPAYNEQFF. Here the CDR3 DNA reads TGTGCCAGCAGCTTGAGCGGGACTCCCGCCTACAATGAGCAGTTCTTC.